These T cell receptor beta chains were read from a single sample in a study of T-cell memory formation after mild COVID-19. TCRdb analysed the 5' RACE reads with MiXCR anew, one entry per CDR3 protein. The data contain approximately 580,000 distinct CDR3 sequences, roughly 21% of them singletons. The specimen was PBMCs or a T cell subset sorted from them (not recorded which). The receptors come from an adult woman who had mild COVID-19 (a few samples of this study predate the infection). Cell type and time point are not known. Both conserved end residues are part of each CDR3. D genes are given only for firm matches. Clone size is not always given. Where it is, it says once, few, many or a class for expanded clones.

TGTGCCAGCAGTTACTTTCCGGGATTTACTGGGGCCAACGTCCTGACTTTC,CASSYFPGFTGANVLTF,TRBJ2-6,TRBV6-6,few,NA
TGTGCCAGCAGCGTAGGAGTAGCGGGGATCTACGAGCAGTACTTC,CASSVGVAGIYEQYF,TRBJ2-7,TRBV9,NA,TRBD2
TGTGCCAGCAGTACAGGGTTTGGCTACACCTTC,CASSTGFGYTF,TRBJ1-2,TRBV6-5,NA,NA
TGTGGGAGTCTCTGTAGCACAGATACGCAGTATTTT,CGSLCSTDTQYF,TRBJ2-3,TRBV7-7,NA,NA
TGCGCCAGCAGCCTCAGGGGCCCTAGCGGAGCTTCCTACGAGCAGTACTTC,CASSLRGPSGASYEQYF,TRBJ2-7,TRBV4-3,NA,NA
TGTGCCAGCAGTTTATCTTTCGGGGGGATGAATCAGCAGTACTTC,CASSLSFGGMNQQYF,TRBJ2-7,TRBV27,NA,TRBD2
TGTGCCAGCAGCTGGGGGGACAGCAATTCACCCCTCCACTTT,CASSWGDSNSPLHF,TRBJ1-6,TRBV7-8,NA,TRBD1
TGTGCCAGCAGTCCTGACCCGGGGGACACTGAAGCTTTCTTT,CASSPDPGDTEAFF,TRBJ1-1,TRBV27,NA,NA
TGCAGTGCTAGAACCTCGACAGGGTACGGCTACACCTTC,CSARTSTGYGYTF,TRBJ1-2,TRBV20-1,NA,TRBD1
TGTGCCAGCAGCGTAAATACGAGGGCCTCCAGAGAGACCCAGTACTTC,CASSVNTRASRETQYF,TRBJ2-5,TRBV9,few,NA
TGTGCCAGCAGCTTATCGGCTAGCGTTCGGGAGACCCAGTACTTC,CASSLSASVRETQYF,TRBJ2-5,TRBV11-3,few,NA
TGTGCCAGCAGCCCCAGACAGGGGTCGGAGGGGGATACGCAGTATTTT,CASSPRQGSEGDTQYF,TRBJ2-3,TRBV5-6,few,TRBD1
TGCGCCAGCAGGCGTGAGCGGTCTCTCTCCTACGAGCAGTACTTC,CASRRERSLSYEQYF,TRBJ2-7,TRBV10-2,NA,NA
TGCGCCAGCAGCCAAGATCTTGATCAGCCCCAGCATTTT,CASSQDLDQPQHF,TRBJ1-5,TRBV4-1,NA,NA
TGCGCCAGCAGCCAAGTGGGGGGAGACGACGAGCAGTACTTC,CASSQVGGDDEQYF,TRBJ2-7,TRBV4-3,NA,NA
TGTGCCAGCAGCTTGCGGACTAGCGGGAGCTCCTACGAGCAGTACTTC,CASSLRTSGSSYEQYF,TRBJ2-7,TRBV7-9,NA,TRBD2
TGTGCCAGCTCACCACCGACGACAGGCGTTGGTGCGGCTTTCTTT,CASSPPTTGVGAAFF,TRBJ1-1,TRBV18,NA,NA
TGTGCCAGAAGTTTCGCGGGGGGACCCTACAATGAGCAGTTCTTC,CARSFAGGPYNEQFF,TRBJ2-1,TRBV12-3/TRBV12-4,NA,TRBD2
TGTGCCAGCAGTTACTCTTCAAGACCGCACTCCCAAGAGACCCAGTACTTC,CASSYSSRPHSQETQYF,TRBJ2-5,TRBV6-5,NA,NA
TGCGCCAGCAGCCAATATCTGGGGGGCTCCTATAATTCACCCCTCCACTTT,CASSQYLGGSYNSPLHF,TRBJ1-6,TRBV4-1,NA,NA
TGTGCCAGTTCTTTACAGGGGGCGGCCGAGCAGTACTTC,CASSLQGAAEQYF,TRBJ2-7,TRBV5-6,few,TRBD1
TGTGCCAGCAGCTTAGTTGCAGGGGGCTTAGCTGGGGCCAACGTCCTGACTTTC,CASSLVAGGLAGANVLTF,TRBJ2-6,TRBV13,NA,TRBD1
TGTGCCAGCCTCATACTAGCGGGGGTAGGAGATACGCAGTATTTT,CASLILAGVGDTQYF,TRBJ2-3,TRBV6-1,many,TRBD2
TGTGCCAGCAGTTCCCGGGCAGGGGAGTTCTTC,CASSSRAGEFF,TRBJ2-1,TRBV12-3/TRBV12-4,few,NA
TGCGCCAGCAGCTCGAGGAGTATCTCCTACAATGAGCAGTTCTTC,CASSSRSISYNEQFF,TRBJ2-1,TRBV5-1,many,NA
TGTGCCAGCTCGATTTGGAGGAGCTCCTACGAGCAGTACTTC,CASSIWRSSYEQYF,TRBJ2-7,TRBV18,few,NA